This is a list of T cell receptor beta chains from one sample in a study of blood T cells in healthy people across ages. In TCRdb, the 5' RACE reads were re-called with MiXCR into one record per CDR3 protein. The data show roughly 800,000 distinct CDR3 sequences, 58% seen once. The sample was blood. These receptors came from a man under 40 in good health. The CDR3 runs from the conserved cysteine through the conserved F or W. The order of the fields is D gene, CDR3 length, V gene, J gene, clone size, CDR3 protein, CDR3 DNA. A D gene is named only where the DNA matches it firmly. For some rows the clone size is stated as once, few or many, or as a class when expanded; others skip it.

TRBD1	13	TRBV20-1	TRBJ2-1	-	CSGRQGAYNEQFF	TGCAGTGGTAGACAGGGGGCCTACAATGAGCAGTTCTTC
TRBD1	14	TRBV20-1	TRBJ1-2	-	CSAKGQGPNYGYTF	TGCAGTGCTAAGGGACAGGGCCCTAACTATGGCTACACCTTC
TRBD1	14	TRBV5-1	TRBJ2-7	-	CASRQGTADYEQYF	TGCGCCAGCAGACAAGGGACAGCCGACTACGAGCAGTACTTC
-	12	TRBV12-3/TRBV12-4	TRBJ2-7	-	CASSNGGYEQYF	TGTGCCAGCAGTAATGGGGGCTACGAGCAGTACTTC
TRBD1	18	TRBV4-3	TRBJ2-4	-	CASSLGQGSAGSKNIQYF	TGCGCCAGCAGCCTGGGACAGGGGTCTGCCGGGTCCAAAAACATTCAGTACTTC
TRBD1	15	TRBV6-5	TRBJ2-7	-	CASSYFSGQSYEQYF	TGTGCCAGCAGTTACTTTTCGGGACAGAGCTACGAGCAGTACTTC
-	14	TRBV4-1	TRBJ2-1	few	CASSPGLVGDEQFF	TGCGCCAGCAGCCCGGGACTCGTCGGGGATGAGCAGTTCTTC
TRBD2	16	TRBV15	TRBJ2-1	-	CATSRVRLAAANEQFF	TGTGCCACCAGCAGAGTTAGACTAGCTGCGGCGAATGAGCAGTTCTTC
-	15	TRBV5-6	TRBJ2-7	-	CASSLLGMGDDEQYF	TGTGCCAGCAGCTTGTTAGGGATGGGAGATGACGAGCAGTACTTC
-	13	TRBV6-5	TRBJ2-1	once	CASSPVGAFEQFF	TGTGCCAGCAGTCCCGTAGGAGCCTTTGAGCAGTTCTTC
-	14	TRBV20-1	TRBJ2-7	-	CSARTPGQTYEQYF	TGCAGTGCTAGAACCCCGGGACAAACCTACGAGCAGTACTTC
-	14	TRBV10-3	TRBJ1-1	-	CAYATGTENTEAFF	TGTGCCTACGCAACCGGGACGGAGAACACTGAAGCTTTCTTT
-	17	TRBV7-9	TRBJ2-5	-	CASSLAADSELHNEQYF	TGTGCCAGTAGCTTAGCGGCCGATTCCGAGCTACACAATGAGCAGTACTTC
-	16	TRBV5-1	TRBJ2-5	-	CASSSAGTLNQETQYF	TGCGCCAGCAGCTCCGCAGGGACACTTAACCAAGAGACCCAGTACTTC
-	16	TRBV15	TRBJ2-2	-	CATHSERGHNTGELFF	TGTGCCACGCACAGCGAGCGGGGACACAACACCGGGGAGCTGTTTTTT
-	14	TRBV10-3	TRBJ2-1	-	CAINSQTTFNEQFF	TGTGCCATCAACTCCCAGACGACTTTCAATGAGCAGTTCTTC
TRBD1	14	TRBV20-1	TRBJ1-3	-	CSATSGQGGNTIYF	TGCAGTGCTACCTCGGGACAGGGTGGAAACACCATATATTTT
TRBD1	15	TRBV5-1	TRBJ2-3	-	CASSLLDRDTDTQYF	TGCGCCAGCAGCTTGTTGGACAGGGACACAGATACGCAGTATTTT
TRBD1	17	TRBV3-1	TRBJ2-6	few	CASSRSLQGAGANVLTF	TGTGCCAGCAGCCGTTCTTTACAGGGGGCTGGGGCCAACGTCCTGACTTTC
-	12	TRBV13	TRBJ2-1	once	CASSGYLNEQFF	TGTGCCAGCAGCGGCTATCTAAATGAGCAGTTCTTC
-	13	TRBV11-2	TRBJ2-1	-	CASSLGWGEEQFF	TGTGCCAGCAGCTTAGGGTGGGGGGAAGAGCAGTTCTTC
TRBD2	13	TRBV10-3	TRBJ2-1	-	CATLAGSYNEQFF	TGTGCCACCTTAGCGGGATCTTACAATGAGCAGTTCTTC
-	14	TRBV5-1	TRBJ2-7	few	CASSLGLDLYEQYF	TGCGCCAGCAGCTTGGGATTGGATCTGTACGAGCAGTACTTC
TRBD1	13	TRBV7-9	TRBJ2-7	-	CASSPGTGSEQYF	TGTGCCAGCAGCCCCGGGACAGGAAGCGAGCAGTACTTC
-	17	TRBV20-1	TRBJ2-7	-	CSASRLGVAETFYEQYF	TGCAGTGCTAGTCGTTTGGGGGTAGCGGAGACTTTCTACGAGCAGTACTTC
TRBD2	15	TRBV7-2	TRBJ2-3	-	CASSLRGLATDTQYF	TGTGCCAGCAGCTTAAGAGGACTAGCAACAGATACGCAGTATTTT
-	10	TRBV29-1	TRBJ1-4	-	CSVGSAKLFF	TGCAGCGTCGGCAGTGCAAAACTGTTTTTT
TRBD1	14	TRBV7-2	TRBJ2-4	-	CAGATGVAKNIQYF	TGTGCCGGGGCCACAGGGGTTGCCAAAAACATTCAGTACTTC
-	15	TRBV7-9	TRBJ2-1	-	CASSPGTANYNEQFF	TGTGCCAGCAGCCCCGGGACGGCAAACTACAATGAGCAGTTCTTC
TRBD2	16	TRBV27	TRBJ2-7	-	CASSVSAGVLPYEQYF	TGTGCCAGCTCAGTTTCGGCGGGAGTTCTTCCCTACGAGCAGTACTTC
TRBD2	13	TRBV7-2	TRBJ2-4	-	CASSSGTSREQYF	TGTGCCAGCAGCTCTGGGACTAGTAGGGAGCAGTACTTC
-	15	TRBV7-2	TRBJ1-2	once	CASSPGSGLPHDYTF	TGTGCCAGCAGCCCCGGGTCGGGTCTTCCTCATGACTACACCTTC
-	14	TRBV4-2	TRBJ2-4	few	CASRPDLGKNIQYF	TGTGCCAGCAGACCAGACCTGGGCAAAAACATTCAGTACTTC
TRBD1	14	TRBV6-5	TRBJ1-2	-	CATKTGQSNYGYTF	TGTGCCACCAAAACGGGACAGTCTAACTATGGCTACACCTTC
TRBD2	15	TRBV10-3	TRBJ2-4	-	CAISESSSGDYEQYF	TGTGCCATCAGTGAGTCGTCTAGCGGGGACTACGAGCAATACTTC
-	17	TRBV10-3	TRBJ2-6	few	CAISESAAISGANVLTF	TGTGCCATCAGTGAGTCAGCAGCCATCTCTGGGGCCAACGTCCTGACTTTC
TRBD2	15	TRBV7-3	TRBJ2-1	few	CASSAQTSGGNEQFF	TGTGCCAGCAGCGCTCAGACTAGCGGGGGAAATGAGCAGTTCTTC
TRBD2	13	TRBV4-3	TRBJ2-7	-	CASSLTAGSEQYF	TGCGCCAGCAGCCTAACAGCGGGATCCGAGCAGTACTTC
TRBD1	16	TRBV12-3/TRBV12-4	TRBJ1-5	-	CASSHKDRLFDQPQHF	TGTGCCAGCAGTCATAAGGACAGGTTGTTTGATCAGCCCCAGCATTTT
-	13	TRBV12-3/TRBV12-4	TRBJ2-5	-	CASKRDTQETQYF	TGTGCCAGCAAACGGGACACTCAAGAGACCCAGTACTTC
-	14	TRBV7-2	TRBJ2-5	-	CASTGPGTRETQYF	TGTGCCAGTACCGGTCCGGGGACAAGGGAGACCCAGTACTTC
TRBD2	17	TRBV6-5	TRBJ2-1	-	CASSYSWTSATNNEQFF	TGTGCCAGCAGTTACTCATGGACTAGCGCGACAAACAATGAGCAGTTCTTC
-	11	TRBV9	TRBJ2-1	-	CASSPGGARFF	TGTGCCAGCAGCCCCGGGGGAGCTAGGTTCTTC
-	14	TRBV12-3/TRBV12-4	TRBJ2-3	-	CASSLALRGGTQYF	TGTGCCAGCAGTTTAGCTCTAAGGGGTGGGACGCAGTATTTT
-	14	TRBV27	TRBJ1-2	few	CASSQFWGLEGYTF	TGTGCCAGCAGTCAGTTCTGGGGGTTAGAGGGCTACACCTTC
-	14	TRBV6-1	TRBJ1-2	-	CASSENWPSYGYTF	TGCGCCAGCAGTGAAAATTGGCCTAGCTATGGCTACACCTTC
-	13	TRBV10-3	TRBJ2-7	-	CAISEYRSYEQYF	TGTGCCATCAGTGAGTACAGGAGCTACGAGCAGTACTTC
-	17	TRBV18	TRBJ2-3	-	CASSAEQGFIITDTQYF	TGTGCCAGCTCGGCAGAACAAGGATTTATTATCACAGATACGCAGTATTTT
-	12	TRBV15	TRBJ2-7	few	CATSRDGSEQYF	TGTGCCACCAGCAGAGACGGATCCGAGCAGTACTTC
TRBD2	22	TRBV6-2/TRBV6-3	TRBJ2-1	-	CASSLPSWVGLAGGDSYNEQFF	TGTGCCAGCAGCCTCCCCTCGTGGGTAGGGCTAGCGGGGGGAGACTCCTACAATGAGCAGTTCTTC
TRBD2	14	TRBV20-1	TRBJ2-1	-	CSARSRGWSNEQFF	TGCAGTGCTAGGTCGCGGGGGTGGTCCAATGAGCAGTTCTTC
TRBD1	16	TRBV3-1	TRBJ1-1	-	CASSTPDRETNTEAFF	TGTGCCAGCAGTACCCCGGACAGGGAGACGAACACTGAAGCTTTCTTT
-	14	TRBV6-5	TRBJ2-5	few	CASSYSGAQETQYF	TGTGCCAGCAGTTACTCGGGGGCTCAAGAGACCCAGTACTTC
-	15	TRBV7-9	TRBJ1-1	many	CASSSPPTMNTEAFF	TGTGCCAGCAGCTCGCCGCCGACCATGAACACTGAAGCTTTCTTT
TRBD1	15	TRBV24-1	TRBJ2-5	-	CATSDTGGAGETQYF	TGTGCCACCAGTGACACAGGGGGCGCCGGAGAGACCCAGTACTTC
-	15	TRBV12-3/TRBV12-4	TRBJ1-2	-	CASSLGVGANYGYTF	TGTGCCAGCAGTTTAGGAGTAGGGGCCAACTATGGCTACACCTTC
TRBD2	15	TRBV7-9	TRBJ2-3	-	CASTGGGRRLDTQYF	TGTGCCAGCACCGGGGGCGGGAGGCGATTGGATACGCAGTATTTT